The next 5 T cell receptor beta chains were all read from a single sample in a study of cytomegalovirus exposure and HLA in healthy donors. The PCR used 60 Vbeta and 13 Jbeta primers. Assay used: immunoSEQ multiplex PCR; TCRdb lists only in-frame clones, some missing. Of about 93,000 clones listed, just over 75% were seen once; the top ten hold approximately 0.56%. The sequenced material came from PBMCs. The receptors derive from a man aged 25-40 years in good health and CMV-seronegative.

The chain links TRBV9 to TRBJ2-7; D gene uncertain. Germline-derived CDR1 and CDR2 are SGDLS and YYNGEE. The CDR3 extends over 15 amino acids. Trimming left V 4 bases short and J 0 bases short, with 14 bases between. The CDR3 region is CASSLGVEFSYEQYF. In DNA, the CDR3 is TGTGCCAGCAGCTTAGGCGTAGAGTTCTCCTACGAGCAGTACTTC.

This chain uses TRBV7-9 with TRBJ1-5; D is uncertain. The CDR3 extends over 13 amino acids. Trimming removed 5 bases at V and 2 bases at J, with 7 bases between. The germline CDR1 and CDR2 sequences are SEHNR and FQNEAQ (reference sequence). The CDR3 sequence: CASSTTGNQPQHF. In DNA form, the CDR3 reads TGTGCCAGCAGCACCACGGGCAATCAGCCCCAGCATTTT.

The chain combines TRBV25-1 with TRBJ1-1, with TRBD1 identical over 11 bases. J lost 6 bases, V lost 4 bases, and 4 bases had no gene match. CDR1 is MGHDK and CDR2 is SYGVNS in the germline V gene. The length of the CDR3 is 14 residues. The CDR3 sequence: CASSVGTGGSEAFF. In DNA, the CDR3 is TGTGCCAGCAGTGTTGGGACAGGGGGATCTGAAGCTTTCTTT.

The chain is built from TRBV7-9 and TRBJ2-5, with D possibly being TRBD2 (7 bases). The CDR3 loop spans 14 amino acids. Germline CDR1 and CDR2: SEHNR and FQNEAQ (reference sequence). V lost 7 bases to trimming and J lost 1 base, with 13 bases between them. The CDR3 DNA sequence: TGTGCCAGCAAGGGGGGGACCCCCCAAGAGACCCAGTACTTC. It is translated as CASKGGTPQETQYF.

The chain links TRBV18 to TRBJ1-6; no clear D. Germline V gene lookup returns CDR1 KGHSH and CDR2 LQKENI. The CDR3 is 14 amino acids. V gave up 6 bases and J gave up 6 bases, with 12 bases separating them. The CDR3 DNA reads TGTGCCAGCTCTACGGGTCGTGGTAATTCACCCCTCCACTTT. Amino acid sequence: CASSTGRGNSPLHF. Drawing the rest from reference TRBV18 and TRBJ1-6, the complete variable domain is NAGVMQNPRHLVRRRGQEARLRCSPMKGHSHVYWYRQLPEEGLKFMVYLQKENIIDESGMPKERFSAEFPKEGPSILRIQQVVRGDSAAYFCASSTGRGNSPLHFGNGTRLTVT.